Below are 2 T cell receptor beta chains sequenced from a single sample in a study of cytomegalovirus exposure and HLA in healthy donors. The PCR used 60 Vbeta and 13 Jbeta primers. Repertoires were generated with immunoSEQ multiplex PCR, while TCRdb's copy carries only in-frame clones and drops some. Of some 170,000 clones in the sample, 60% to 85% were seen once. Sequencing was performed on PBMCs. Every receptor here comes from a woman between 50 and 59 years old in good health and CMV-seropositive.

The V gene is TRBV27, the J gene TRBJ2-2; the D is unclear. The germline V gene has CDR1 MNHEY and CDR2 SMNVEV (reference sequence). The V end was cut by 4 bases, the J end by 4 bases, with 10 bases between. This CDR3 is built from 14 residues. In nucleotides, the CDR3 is TGTGCCAGCAGTTACATATCCCCCACCGGGGAGCTGTTTTTT. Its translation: CASSYISPTGELFF.

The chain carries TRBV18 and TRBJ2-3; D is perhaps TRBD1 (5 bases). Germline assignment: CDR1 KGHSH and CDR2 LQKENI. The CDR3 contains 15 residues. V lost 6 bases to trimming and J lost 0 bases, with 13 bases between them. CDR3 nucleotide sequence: TGTGCCAGCTCGGGGCGGATTACTAGCACAGATACGCAGTATTTT. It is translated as CASSGRITSTDTQYF.